This T cell receptor beta chain was identified during a study of blood T cell repertoires in COVID-19 (TCRdb year 2020). For context, the study as a whole: The collaborator samples originated in the United States, Italy and Spain and spanned the acute and convalescent phases of COVID-19. Samples were obtained from the ongoing ImmuneRACE study (first 160 participants) and from 1,254 subjects provided by 6 global collaborators. The sample metadata nearly always contained a de-identified subject ID, COVID-19 status, age in years and sex. HLA class I and class II types, where available, came from metadata supplied by the sample provider rather than from assay-based typing. Deeply sampled blood TCRbeta repertoires from subjects exposed to, actively infected with, or recovered from COVID-19 were included in the dataset. The repertoires were released in a freely available public database meant as a resource for research on the immune response to SARS-CoV-2. The material from the prospective study consisted of cDNA or gDNA derived from T cells, B-cell-depleted T cells, or PBMCs.

Points on this clone: The antigen it binds to is not known. Base qualities were left out, and no much larger clone turns up one base away.

Paper-wide results and their limitations: The quantity of clinical and demographic metadata differed by source and by participant and was supplied without curation.

TCRbeta CDR3 regions were amplified from genomic DNA using the immunoSEQ Assay, a bias-controlled multiplex PCR. The published analysis was carried out like this. Nucleated cell counts per sample were estimated from amplification of reference gene primers within the assay. To quantify the absolute abundance of each unique TCRbeta CDR3 rearrangement, sequence reads were collapsed and filtered. Productive Simpson clonality was computed per sample as the square root of Simpson's diversity index over productive rearrangements. TCRdb mirrors the immuneACCESS table, restricted to in-frame sequences. Some clones are absent from its copies; in checked studies, under half trace to an unresolved V gene, and the reason for the others is unknown. Clonal size and the V and J genes are those of that table, whereas D and trimming came from the DNA. The sample includes approximately 92,000 clones, with around 81% observed a single time. Roughly 3.2% of the sample is held by the ten biggest clonotypes.

The collaborating institutions used their own protocols to collect whole blood in K2EDTA tubes. For TCRbeta analysis, collaborator samples were shipped as frozen whole blood, as isolated PBMCs, or as DNA extracted from either sample type. From the germline V gene, CDR1 is SGHTA and CDR2 is FQGNSA. After removal of 5 bases from V and 9 bases from J, the junction retains 13 bases not matched to a gene. The CDR3 measures 15 amino acids from cysteine to phenylalanine. Left in the record is the CDR3 DNA by itself, 45 bases read in frame from the first base. The TCR comes from a man aged 50 to 60 with acute or convalescent COVID-19. Sample: peripheral blood. In this chain, TRBV7-2 is recombined with TRBJ2-1, and TRBD1 aligns with 7 junction nucleotides. At the DNA level, the sequence is TGTGCCAGCAGCCCGATCCGACAGGGTACAGGTGAGCAGTTCTTC. This translates into CASSPIRQGTGEQFF. Full variable domain (CDR3 extended with the reference TRBV7-2 and TRBJ2-1 proteins): GAGVSQSPSNKVTEKGKDVELRCDPISGHTALYWYRQSLGQGLEFLIYFQGNSAPDKSGLPSDRFSAERTGGSVSTLTIQRTQQEDSAVYLCASSPIRQGTGEQFFGPGTRLTVL.